The rows below give T cell receptor beta chains drawn from one sample of a study of breast tumors, draining lymph nodes, adjacent tissues. TCRdb itself ran the multiplex PCR reads through MiXCR, one entry per CDR3 protein. The profile shows about 14,000 distinct CDR3 sequences, 50% to 70% of them singletons. The sequenced sample was tumor-adjacent breast tissue. These receptor sequences come from a female donor with breast cancer. Some clones in this sample may be carry-over from other donors' samples. The CDR3 runs from the conserved cysteine through the conserved F or W.

CASSLNVAYEQYF | TRBV7-6
CASSDILDNSPLHF | TRBV5-1
CSVEGTGESYGYTF | TRBV29-1
CASSLATWEWSQYF | TRBV7-2
CASSLRRGWMEYEQYF | TRBV5-6
CATSNPAGGANEQFF | TRBV15
CSARVSSKADTQYF | TRBV20-1
CASSGQGNNQPQHF | TRBV2
CASRRRQKNTEAFF | TRBV12-3/TRBV12-4
CASSPWTGRDYGYSF | TRBV7-9
CASSDPTGNQPQHF | TRBV19
CSARDPGTGDNQPQHF | TRBV20-1
CASSSGVLGREAFF | TRBV28
CASSATGAGAGETQYF | TRBV5-6
CASSENGAGDEAFF | TRBV6-1
CASDKGQYNEKLFF | TRBV25-1
CATSRGTDYGYTF | TRBV15
CSARGLAGNAYNEQFF | TRBV20-1
CASSLGLAGGPYGEQFF | TRBV5-6
CASSLGGRFVGTGRFHEQYF | TRBV5-5
CASGSEDAIYF | TRBV12-5
CASSEGSTDTQYF | TRBV5-1
CASSLGLAGDTGELFF | TRBV5-1
CASSSGADTGELFF | TRBV5-1
CASSLASATRWGGLFF | TRBV5-4
CASSQIAGRPEQFF | TRBV11-3
CSVRGQRSYTF | TRBV29-1
CASSLGLGAGYGYTF | TRBV7-3
CASKSKGIYGYPF | TRBV6-1
CSARVEGAGEKLFF | TRBV20-1
CASSPHDRGDQPQHF | TRBV7-2
CASSFITTDTQYF | TRBV7-2
CASKLQGIVWETQYF | TRBV7-8
CASSYGGLSGYTF | TRBV6-5
CASSGLQIGKLVF | TRBV2
CASSLVASGRNEQYF | TRBV5-1
CSARDPGTANTGELFF | TRBV20-1
CASSEPTWVGRDNTEAFF | TRBV2
CASSYQGHSSYEQYF | TRBV10-3
CASSLAETGESEQYF | TRBV11-3
CASSFERIGELFF | TRBV7-9
CASSPGTGEAGANVLTF | TRBV14
CAISVDTSGQYF | TRBV10-3
CASSLGQQVYGYTF | TRBV5-1
CASSPRNSGNTIYF | TRBV9
CASSRDGPSSGNTIYF | TRBV19
CASSVGNGYTF | TRBV10-2
CSAHLAGGTDEQFF | TRBV20-1
CASSLDSGRAAGELFF | TRBV5-1
CSARAKYNSPLHF | TRBV20-1
CASSGGQGIYEQFF | TRBV9